Below, 14 T cell receptor beta chains from the same sample are listed, as sequenced in a study of CXCR3-negative and CXCR3-positive naive CD8 T cells. Study-wide findings and caveats: Researchers report that CXCR3-positive naive cells carry more hydrophobic TRB CDR3s than CXCR3-negative naive cells.

TRB cDNA was prepared as libraries by UMI-labeled 5' RACE. TCRdb reanalyzed the 5' RACE reads and collapses them to one entry per CDR3 protein, without DNA. The sample includes 150,000 to 170,000 distinct CDR3 sequences. These receptors have no known antigen. Specimen: naive CXCR3+ CD8+ T cells from blood. Subset given: CD45RO-CCR7+CD27+CD95- naive CD8+ T cells expressing CXCR3 (TNR3+). The receptors stem from a human donor in good health. Some clones in this sample may be carry-over from other donors' samples.

This sequence joins TRBV29-1 and TRBJ2-7; there is no DNA to check the TCRdb D call of TRBD1. Looked up from germline, CDR1 is SQVTM and CDR2 is ANQGSEA. The CDR3 is 12 amino acids. CDR3 region: CSVADRVGEQYF.

This sequence joins TRBV28 and TRBJ2-7; TCRdb's assignment of TRBD1 cannot be checked, as there is no DNA. The germline V gene has CDR1 MDHEN and CDR2 SYDVKM. CDR3 length: 16 residues. CDR3 region: CASSFPAGQGPLEQYF.

The chain has TRBV29-1 and TRBJ2-7; the TCRdb D gene call, TRBD1, has no DNA to confirm it. Germline V gives CDR1 SQVTM, CDR2 ANQGSEA. CDR3 length equals 14 residues. The CDR3 sequence: CSVDPSGGGYEQYF.

This chain joins TRBV19 and TRBJ2-7; TCRdb's D gene call, TRBD1, goes unchecked for lack of DNA. The CDR3 covers 13 residues. Germline V gene sequence: CDR1 LNHDA, CDR2 SQIVND (reference sequence). CDR3 region: CATKTGGIDEQYF.

This CDR3 is CAISERDRQHEQYF. The J gene is TRBJ2-7, the V gene TRBV10-3; the D call of TRBD1 rests on TCRdb alone, since no DNA is present to check it. Per the germline V gene, CDR1 is ENHRY and CDR2 is SYGVKD. The CDR3 length is 14 residues.

The rearrangement uses TRBV4-3 and TRBJ2-1; TCRdb indicates TRBD2, and absent DNA this call remains unverified. Germline V lookup: CDR1 LGHNA, CDR2 YSLEER. The CDR3 sequence is 17 residues long. The CDR3 loop is CASSQEPGTSEYNEQFF.

The rearrangement links TRBV7-2 to TRBJ2-7. Per the germline V gene, CDR1 is SGHTA and CDR2 is FQGNSA. The CDR3 has 17 residues. Here the CDR3 reads CASSLAVEQPSSYEQYF.

The gene calls are TRBV7-2 and TRBJ2-3. Germline V CDR1 and CDR2: SGHTA, FQGNSA. The CDR3 spans 11 residues. The CDR3 sequence is CASSSPRTQYF. Variable domain in full (rest from reference TRBV7-2 and TRBJ2-3): GAGVSQSPSNKVTEKGKDVELRCDPISGHTALYWYRQSLGQGLEFLIYFQGNSAPDKSGLPSDRFSAERTGGSVSTLTIQRTQQEDSAVYLCASSSPRTQYFGPGTRLTVL.

The chain has TRBV7-3 and TRBJ1-2. This CDR3 comprises 13 residues. The germline gives CDR1 SGHTA, CDR2 FQGTGA. The CDR3 reads CASSLTSLGGYTF.

This CDR3 reads CASSLGLRGGPHNEQFF. This chain links TRBV7-3 with TRBJ2-1; TCRdb reports TRBD1, a call that lacks DNA to check it against. This CDR3 is 17 amino acids long. Germline CDR1 is SGHTA and CDR2 is FQGTGA.

The chain employs TRBV28 and TRBJ2-3; the D gene TCRdb calls, TRBD1, cannot be checked with no DNA. This CDR3 is 15 amino acids long. Germline V gene data show CDR1 as MDHEN and CDR2 as SYDVKM. The CDR3 here is CASSSYRGGTDTQYF.

This chain uses TRBV7-6 with TRBJ2-2; lacking DNA, the TRBD1 call made by TCRdb goes unchecked. Looked up from germline, CDR1 is SGHVS and CDR2 is FNYEAQ. This CDR3 has 16 amino acids. The CDR3 protein is CASSPGWQGHTGELFF. Full variable domain (missing parts from reference TRBV7-6 and TRBJ2-2): GAGVSQSPRYKVTKRGQDVALRCDPISGHVSLYWYRQALGQGPEFLTYFNYEAQQDKSGLPNDRFSAERPEGSISTLTIQRTEQRDSAMYRCASSPGWQGHTGELFFGEGSRLTVL.

The chain links TRBV24-1 to TRBJ2-2; TCRdb selects TRBD1, and the lack of DNA leaves this call unchecked. There are 15 residues in the CDR3. Looked up from germline, CDR1 is KGHDR and CDR2 is SFDVKD. The CDR3: CATSDLGGGTGELFF.

The chain couples TRBV28 to TRBJ2-7; TCRdb's D gene call, TRBD2, goes unchecked for lack of DNA. This CDR3 is 15 amino acids long. Germline assignment: CDR1 MDHEN and CDR2 SYDVKM. CDR3 protein: CASSLLAGGSYEQYF.